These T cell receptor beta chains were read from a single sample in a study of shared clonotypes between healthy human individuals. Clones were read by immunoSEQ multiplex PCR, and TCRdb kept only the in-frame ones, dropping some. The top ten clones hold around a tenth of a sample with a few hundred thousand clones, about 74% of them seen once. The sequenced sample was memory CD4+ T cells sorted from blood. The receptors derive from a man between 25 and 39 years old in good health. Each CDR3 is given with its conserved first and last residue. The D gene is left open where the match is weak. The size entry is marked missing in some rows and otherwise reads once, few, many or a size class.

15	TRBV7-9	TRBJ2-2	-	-	TGTGCCAGCAGCTTAGGGGGCACGAACACCGGGGAGCTGTTTTTT	CASSLGGTNTGELFF
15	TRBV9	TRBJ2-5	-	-	TGTGCCAGCAGCCCAGGACCCTTAACCCAAGAGACCCAGTACTTC	CASSPGPLTQETQYF
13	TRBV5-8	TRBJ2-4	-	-	TGTGCCAGCAGCTTGGGAGGCCGAAACATTCAGTACTTC	CASSLGGRNIQYF
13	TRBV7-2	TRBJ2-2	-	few	TGTGCCAGCAGCTTAAGGGGAAACGGGGAGCTGTTTTTT	CASSLRGNGELFF
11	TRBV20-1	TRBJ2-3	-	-	TGCAGTGCTAGGCTGGGGGACACGCAGTATTTT	CSARLGDTQYF
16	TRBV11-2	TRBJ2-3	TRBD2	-	TGTGCCAGCAGCTTAGGAGGGGCTAGCGGGACAGATACGCAGTATTTT	CASSLGGASGTDTQYF
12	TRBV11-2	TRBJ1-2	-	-	TGTGCCAGCAGCTTAGACGGGTATGGCTACACCTTC	CASSLDGYGYTF
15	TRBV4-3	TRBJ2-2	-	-	TGCGCCAGCAGCCAACGTTCTTTTGAGGCCGGGGAGCTGTTTTTT	CASSQRSFEAGELFF
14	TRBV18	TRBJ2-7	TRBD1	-	TGTGCCAGCTCACCGACAGGGCTCGAGGGGGAGCAGTACTTC	CASSPTGLEGEQYF
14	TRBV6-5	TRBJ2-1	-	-	TGTGCCAGCAGGGGGGACCAGCCGTACAATGAGCAGTTCTTC	CASRGDQPYNEQFF
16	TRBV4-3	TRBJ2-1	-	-	TGCGCCAGCAGCCAAGGGGTGGGGCGGGCTTCCAATGAGCAGTTCTTC	CASSQGVGRASNEQFF
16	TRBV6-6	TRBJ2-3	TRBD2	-	TGTGCCACAAGGACTAGCGGGAGTGAGGGCACAGATACGCAGTATTTT	CATRTSGSEGTDTQYF
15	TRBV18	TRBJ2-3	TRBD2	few	TGTGCCAGCTCATCTACTAGCGGGAGGTCAGATACGCAGTATTTT	CASSSTSGRSDTQYF
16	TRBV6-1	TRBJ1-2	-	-	TGTGCCAGCAGTGAAGCCCTCGCGACGGCTAACTATGGCTACACCTTC	CASSEALATANYGYTF
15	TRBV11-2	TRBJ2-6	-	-	TGTGCCAGCAGCTTAGCCGTCGGTGGGGCCAACGTCCTGACTTTC	CASSLAVGGANVLTF
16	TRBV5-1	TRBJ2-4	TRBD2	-	TGCGCCAGCAGCTCCGTAGCGGGAGGGCCGGGCGACATTCAGTACTTC	CASSSVAGGPGDIQYF
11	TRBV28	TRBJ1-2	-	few	TGTGCCAGCGGAAGGGACTATGGCTACACCTTC	CASGRDYGYTF
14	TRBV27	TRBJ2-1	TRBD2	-	TGTGCCAGCAGTTTACTAGCGGGATCGAATGAGCAGTTCTTC	CASSLLAGSNEQFF
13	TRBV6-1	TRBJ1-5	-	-	TGTGCCAGCAGTGAAGCGCTGGGATTCCCCCAGCATTTT	CASSEALGFPQHF
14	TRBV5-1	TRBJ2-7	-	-	TGCGCCAGCAGCCCCGGAGGGGCGGGGAACGAGCAGTACTTC	CASSPGGAGNEQYF
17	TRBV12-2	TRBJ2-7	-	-	TGTGCAAGTCGCTTAGGGGTGATAGCGGGGTTCTCCTACGAGCAGTACTTC	CASRLGVIAGFSYEQYF
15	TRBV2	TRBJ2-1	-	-	TGTGCCAGCAGTGAATTGGTTAGCTCCTACAATGAGCAGTTCTTC	CASSELVSSYNEQFF
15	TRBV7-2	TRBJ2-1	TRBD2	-	TGTGCCAGCAGGACCGCTAGCGGGAGTTACAATGAGCAGTTCTTC	CASRTASGSYNEQFF
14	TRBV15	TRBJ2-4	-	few	TGTGCCACCAGCCCAGGTGAGCTTTGGGGCATTCAGTACTTC	CATSPGELWGIQYF
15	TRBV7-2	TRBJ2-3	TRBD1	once	TGTGCCAGCAGCTTAGGGACAGGTTTCACAGATACGCAGTATTTT	CASSLGTGFTDTQYF
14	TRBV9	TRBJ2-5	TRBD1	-	TGTGCCAGCAGTCGTACGACAGGGTGGGAGACCCAGTACTTC	CASSRTTGWETQYF
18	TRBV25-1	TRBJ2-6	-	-	TGTGCCAGCAGTATCCAAGAGGGTCCCCCCTCTGGGGCCAACGTCCTGACTTTC	CASSIQEGPPSGANVLTF
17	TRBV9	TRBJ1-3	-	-	TGTGCCAGCAGCGTAGCTACCGAGGGGTTAATTGGAAACACCATATATTTT	CASSVATEGLIGNTIYF
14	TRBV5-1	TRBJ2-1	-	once	TGCGCCAGCAGCGTGGGCCTCTCCTACAATGAGCAGTTCTTC	CASSVGLSYNEQFF
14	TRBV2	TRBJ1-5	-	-	TGTGCCAGCAGTGAGGGCAGGGGCGTACAGCCCCAGCATTTT	CASSEGRGVQPQHF
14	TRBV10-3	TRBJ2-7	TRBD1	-	TGTGCCATCAGAATGGGACAGCCAGCCTACGAGCAGTACTTC	CAIRMGQPAYEQYF
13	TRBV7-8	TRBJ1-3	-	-	TGTGCCAGCAGCTTAGGGCCTGGAAACACCATATATTTT	CASSLGPGNTIYF
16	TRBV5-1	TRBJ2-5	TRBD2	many	TGCGCCAGCAGCTTGTCGGGCGGGAGTGTTCGTGAGACCCAGTACTTC	CASSLSGGSVRETQYF
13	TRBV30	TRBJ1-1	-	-	TGTGCCTGGAGAACCGGGCGGGACACTGAAGCTTTCTTT	CAWRTGRDTEAFF
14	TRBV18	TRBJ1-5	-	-	TGTGCCAGCTCACCCTTAGGGGTGGATCAGCCCCAGCATTTT	CASSPLGVDQPQHF